This is a list of T cell receptor beta chains from one sample in a study of T cells in localized non-small cell lung cancer. The repertoire was sequenced with immunoSEQ multiplex PCR; TCRdb's copy has only in-frame clones and lacks some. The table records around 70,000 clones, roughly nine tenths of them present only once. Sequenced here: peripheral blood, sampled before any cancer treatment. The receptor source for this set is a male donor older than 55 with stage III squamous cell lung carcinoma. The CDR3 runs from the conserved cysteine through the conserved F or W. A D gene is named only where the DNA matches it firmly. A row's size may be missing; if present it is once, few, many or a size class.

D	V	size	J	length	DNA	CDR3
-	TRBV9	once	TRBJ1-2	16	TGTGCCAGCAGCGTTCTACCATCTGAGGGGAACTATGGCTACACCTTC	CASSVLPSEGNYGYTF
-	TRBV7-7	-	TRBJ2-1	13	TGTGCCAGCAGCTTAGGGGCTTTCAATGAGCAGTTCTTC	CASSLGAFNEQFF
TRBD1	TRBV29-1	-	TRBJ1-5	12	TGCAGCGCCGGGACAGGGGGTCAGCCCCAGCATTTT	CSAGTGGQPQHF
TRBD1	TRBV15	-	TRBJ2-6	19	TGTGCCACCAGCAGAGGAGTGGGGACAGGGGGCTCTGGGGCCAACGTCCTGACTTTC	CATSRGVGTGGSGANVLTF
-	TRBV6-1	few	TRBJ1-1	14	TGTGCCAGCAGTGCAGGGATAATGAACACTGAAGCTTTCTTT	CASSAGIMNTEAFF
-	TRBV7-3	-	TRBJ1-1	14	TGTGCCAGCAGCTTCTCGGGATACGGCACTGAAGCTTTCTTT	CASSFSGYGTEAFF
-	TRBV15	-	TRBJ2-7	14	TGTGCCACCAGCAGAGAGTTACAGGGCTACGAGCAGTACTTC	CATSRELQGYEQYF
TRBD2	TRBV4-3	-	TRBJ2-6	17	TGCGCCAGCAGCCAGGGTAGCGGGGGCTCTGGGGCCAACGTCCTGACTTTC	CASSQGSGGSGANVLTF
-	TRBV5-1	-	TRBJ2-3	14	TGCGCCAGCAGCTTGGGGCAGAGCACAGATACGCAGTATTTT	CASSLGQSTDTQYF
-	TRBV4-2	-	TRBJ2-5	13	TGTGCCAGCAGCCCCGGTAGACAAGAGACCCAGTACTTC	CASSPGRQETQYF
-	TRBV5-1	-	TRBJ2-3	15	TGCGCCAGCAGCTTGACTAGTCATACTTCAGATACGCAGTATTTT	CASSLTSHTSDTQYF
-	TRBV29-1	-	TRBJ1-5	13	TGCAGCGTGAGTCCCGGCCTCAATCAGCCCCAGCATTTT	CSVSPGLNQPQHF
TRBD2	TRBV5-1	-	TRBJ2-5	16	TGCGCCAGCAGGGGCCTGACTAGCGGGTACCAAGAGACCCAGTACTTC	CASRGLTSGYQETQYF
-	TRBV19	-	TRBJ2-2	12	TGTGCCAGTAACGCAAACACCGGGGAGCTGTTTTTT	CASNANTGELFF
-	TRBV7-2	-	TRBJ1-5	14	TGTGCCAGCAGCTTAAGGCAGTCAAATCAGCCCCAGCATTTT	CASSLRQSNQPQHF
TRBD1	TRBV19	-	TRBJ2-5	13	TGTGCCAGTAGAGTGGACAGGCAAGAGACCCAGTACTTC	CASRVDRQETQYF
-	TRBV5-1	-	TRBJ1-1	14	TGCGCCAGCACCCTCGAGACCATGAACACTGAAGCTTTCTTT	CASTLETMNTEAFF
-	TRBV6-5	-	TRBJ2-7	14	TGTGCCAGCAGTTACTCGAGAAGACCGTACGAGCAGTACTTC	CASSYSRRPYEQYF
-	TRBV27	few	TRBJ1-6	16	TGTGCCAGCAGTTTATTAGGAACGAGGAATAATTCACCCCTCCACTTT	CASSLLGTRNNSPLHF
-	TRBV5-1	-	TRBJ1-4	17	TGCGCCAGCAGCTTGGGAAGCGCCCGGGCAACTAATGAAAAACTGTTTTTT	CASSLGSARATNEKLFF
-	TRBV6-1	once	TRBJ2-7	13	TGTGCCAGCAGTGTTCAGGGGGGATACGAGCAGTACTTC	CASSVQGGYEQYF
TRBD1	TRBV5-1	once	TRBJ1-1	16	TGCGCCAGCAGCTTGGCCACCGGACAGGGGAGGTCTGAAGCTTTCTTT	CASSLATGQGRSEAFF
-	TRBV15	-	TRBJ1-2	14	TGTGCCACCAGCAGGGGGAACAGCCGCTATGGCTACACCTTC	CATSRGNSRYGYTF
TRBD1	TRBV5-4	once	TRBJ1-2	16	TGTGCCAGCACCTACGGGTTGGCAGGGGGCGACTATGGCTACACCTTC	CASTYGLAGGDYGYTF
-	TRBV5-6	-	TRBJ2-1	14	TGTGCCAGCAGCTTGGACACTTACTACAATGAGCAGTTCTTC	CASSLDTYYNEQFF
-	TRBV19	-	TRBJ1-6	15	TGTGCCAGTAGTATAAAGTCGGGGGCCGGTGGACCCCTCCACTTT	CASSIKSGAGGPLHF
-	TRBV4-1	-	TRBJ2-1	16	TGCGCCAGCAGCCAACCGGGACTCAGGGTCTACAATGAGCAGTTCTTC	CASSQPGLRVYNEQFF
-	TRBV4-3	-	TRBJ2-6	17	TGCGCCAGCAGCCAAGTCGGGACACTCTCTGGGGCCAACGTCCTGACTTTC	CASSQVGTLSGANVLTF
TRBD2	TRBV7-2	-	TRBJ2-1	13	TGTGCCAGCAGCGGAAGACTAGCCAATGAGCAGTTCTTC	CASSGRLANEQFF
-	TRBV4-3	-	TRBJ1-1	15	TGCGCCAGCAGCCGAGAAAGGGGTCTCGGCACTGAAGCTTTCTTT	CASSRERGLGTEAFF
TRBD1	TRBV10-3	-	TRBJ1-1	14	TGTGCCATCAAATTTACAGGGGATTCCACTGAAGCTTTCTTT	CAIKFTGDSTEAFF
-	TRBV28	-	TRBJ1-2	15	TGTGCCAGCAGATCCAATGTCGGGACATCCTATGGCTACACCTTC	CASRSNVGTSYGYTF
-	TRBV7-2	-	TRBJ1-4	15	TGTGCCAGCAGCTTAGAGGGCAGGGGTGACGAAAAACTGTTTTTT	CASSLEGRGDEKLFF
TRBD1	TRBV30	-	TRBJ2-7	13	TGTGCCCTCCGGTCGGGACAGGCCTCCGAGCAGTACTTC	CALRSGQASEQYF
-	TRBV18	-	TRBJ1-5	14	TGTGCCAGCTCAAATAGTCCGGGCAATCAGCCCCAGCATTTT	CASSNSPGNQPQHF
-	TRBV27	once	TRBJ1-5	18	TGTGCCAGCAGTTTACGCCCACCCGGGACTTCCAGCAATCAGCCCCAGCATTTT	CASSLRPPGTSSNQPQHF
-	TRBV5-4	-	TRBJ1-2	13	TGTGCCAGCAGCATGAGGGAGAGCTATGGCTACACCTTC	CASSMRESYGYTF
TRBD1	TRBV7-9	-	TRBJ1-5	14	TGTGCCAGCAGCTTGACAGGGGTCAATCAGCCCCAGCATTTT	CASSLTGVNQPQHF
-	TRBV20-1	few	TRBJ1-4	10	TGCAGTGCTAGTAGATATAAACTGTTTTTT	CSASRYKLFF
-	TRBV5-1	-	TRBJ1-1	15	TGCGCCAGCAGCTTGTTCGCAGGGGAGGACACTGAAGCTTTCTTT	CASSLFAGEDTEAFF
-	TRBV20-1	-	TRBJ1-1	11	TGCAGTGCTAGGGAAGGGGTTGGAGCTTTCTTT	CSAREGVGAFF
-	TRBV7-2	once	TRBJ1-5	14	TGTGCCAGCAGCTTATATGGGGCCGATCAGCCCCAGCATTTT	CASSLYGADQPQHF
-	TRBV28	-	TRBJ2-5	14	TGTGCCAGCAGAACGACTGGGGGGAAAGAGACCCAGTACTTC	CASRTTGGKETQYF
-	TRBV11-2	few	TRBJ1-5	12	TGTGCCAGCAGCTTAGATGGGGGGCCCCAGCATTTT	CASSLDGGPQHF
-	TRBV6-1	-	TRBJ2-1	14	TGTGCCAGCATAAGCAGCGGCTCCTACAATGAGCAGTTCTTC	CASISSGSYNEQFF
TRBD2	TRBV6-6	-	TRBJ2-1	15	TGTGCCAGCATGACACGGGGGGGCTCCTACAATGAGCAGTTCTTC	CASMTRGGSYNEQFF
-	TRBV9	-	TRBJ2-7	14	TGTGCCAGCGGCGGGGCAGGGGCTCTCAACGAGCAGTACTTC	CASGGAGALNEQYF
TRBD1	TRBV19	-	TRBJ1-1	14	TGTGCCAGTAGTACCGGGACAGGGGGCTCTGAAGCTTTCTTT	CASSTGTGGSEAFF
-	TRBV5-1	-	TRBJ1-3	15	TGCGCCAGCAGCTTGGCAGGGGTCTCTGGAAACACCATATATTTT	CASSLAGVSGNTIYF
TRBD2	TRBV4-1	-	TRBJ2-2	18	TGCGCCAGCAGCCAAGATCCGGGACTAGCGGGGGGATTCGGGGAGCTGTTTTTT	CASSQDPGLAGGFGELFF
-	TRBV30	-	TRBJ1-2	12	TGTGCCTGGAGTGTATCCGGCTATGGCTACACCTTC	CAWSVSGYGYTF
-	TRBV6-5	-	TRBJ2-5	13	TGTGCCAGCAGTTACTCGCTGCAAGAGACCCAGTACTTC	CASSYSLQETQYF
-	TRBV29-1	-	TRBJ1-3	16	TGCAGCCCCTTCCTAGACCCCTTGGTCGCTGGAAACACCATATATTTT	CSPFLDPLVAGNTIYF
TRBD1	TRBV7-2	-	TRBJ2-5	15	TGTGCCAGCAGCCTAAACAGGGGGGTCCAAGAGACCCAGTACTTC	CASSLNRGVQETQYF
TRBD1	TRBV6-1	-	TRBJ2-2	15	TGTGCCAGCAGAAACGTACAGGGGGAGGCCGGGGAGCTGTTTTTT	CASRNVQGEAGELFF
-	TRBV19	-	TRBJ1-5	15	TGTGCCAGGGTACTGGGAGGGACTTCCAATCAGCCCCAGCATTTT	CARVLGGTSNQPQHF